This T cell receptor beta chain appears in the sequencing data of a study of CD8 T cells in ankylosing spondylitis. V lost 1 base and J 1 base, leaving 10 bases between the germline ends. The CDR3 extends over 16 amino acids. MiXCR was run by TCRdb on the 5' RACE reads, yielding one entry per CDR3 protein. This sample has 350,000 to 400,000 distinct CDR3 sequences, with roughly 20% found just once. The TCR originated in a male donor with ankylosing spondylitis or in good health (not recorded which). This chain joins TRBV12-3 or TRBV12-4 and TRBJ2-2; weak D call: TRBD1 (5 bases). Input material: blood, either unsorted or a sorted T cell fraction (not recorded which). The CDR3 reads CASSLVGRVNTGELFF. The CDR3 DNA follows: TGTGCCAGCAGTTTAGTAGGCAGGGTGAACACCGGGGAGCTGTTTTTT.